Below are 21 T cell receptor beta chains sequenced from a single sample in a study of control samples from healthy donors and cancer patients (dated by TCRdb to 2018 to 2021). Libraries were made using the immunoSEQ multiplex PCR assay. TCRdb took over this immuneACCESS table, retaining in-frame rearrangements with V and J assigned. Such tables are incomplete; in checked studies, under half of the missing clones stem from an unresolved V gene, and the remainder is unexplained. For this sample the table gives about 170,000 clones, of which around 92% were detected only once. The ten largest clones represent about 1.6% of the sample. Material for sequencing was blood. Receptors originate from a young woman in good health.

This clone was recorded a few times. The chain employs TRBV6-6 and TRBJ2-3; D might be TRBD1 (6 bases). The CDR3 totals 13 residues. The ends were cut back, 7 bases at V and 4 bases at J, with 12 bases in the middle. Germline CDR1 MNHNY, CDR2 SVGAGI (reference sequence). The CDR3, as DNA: TGTGCCAGCAAAGAACAGGGTTCAGATACGCAGTATTTT. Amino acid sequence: CASKEQGSDTQYF.

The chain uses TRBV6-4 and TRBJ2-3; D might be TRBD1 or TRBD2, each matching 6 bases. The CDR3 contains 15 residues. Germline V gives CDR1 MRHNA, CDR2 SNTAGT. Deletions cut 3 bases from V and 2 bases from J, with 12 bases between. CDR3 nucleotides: TGTGCCAGCAGTGAAAGGGGGGTGGTCACAGATACGCAGTATTTT. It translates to CASSERGVVTDTQYF.

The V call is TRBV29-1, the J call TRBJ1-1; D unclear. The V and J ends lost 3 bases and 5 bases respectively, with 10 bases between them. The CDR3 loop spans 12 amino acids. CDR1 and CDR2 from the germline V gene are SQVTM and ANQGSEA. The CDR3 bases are TGCAGCGTTGAGGGTGGGTTTACTGAAGCTTTCTTT. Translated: CSVEGGFTEAFF.

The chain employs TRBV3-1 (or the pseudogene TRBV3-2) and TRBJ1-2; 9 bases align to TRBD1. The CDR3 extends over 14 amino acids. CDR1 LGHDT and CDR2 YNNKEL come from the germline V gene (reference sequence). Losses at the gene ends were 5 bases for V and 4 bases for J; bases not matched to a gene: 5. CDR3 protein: CASSSRDRAYGYTF. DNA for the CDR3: TGTGCCAGCAGCAGCCGGGACAGGGCCTATGGCTACACCTTC.

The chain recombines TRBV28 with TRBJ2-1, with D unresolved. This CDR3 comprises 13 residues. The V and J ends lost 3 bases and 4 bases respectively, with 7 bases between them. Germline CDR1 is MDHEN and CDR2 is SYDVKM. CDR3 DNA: TGTGCCAGCAGTTTGATGGGATACAATGAGCAGTTCTTC. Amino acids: CASSLMGYNEQFF.

CDR3 sequence reads: CASSPRGGAEDTQYF. In DNA, the CDR3 is TGTGCCAGCAGCCCCCGGGGGGGGGCGGAAGATACGCAGTATTTT. The chain recombines TRBV7-3 with TRBJ2-3; 8 bases align to TRBD2. CDR3 length: 15 amino acids. V lost 5 bases and J lost 5; bases outside the gene matches: 9. Germline-derived CDR1 and CDR2 are SGHTA and FQGTGA.

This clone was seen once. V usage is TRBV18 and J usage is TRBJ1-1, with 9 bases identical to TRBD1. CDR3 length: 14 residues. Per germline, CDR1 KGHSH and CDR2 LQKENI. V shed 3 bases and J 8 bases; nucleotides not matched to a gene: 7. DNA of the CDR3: TGTGCCAGCTCACCCCTACAGGGGGCGGAGGAAGCTTTCTTT. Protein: CASSPLQGAEEAFF. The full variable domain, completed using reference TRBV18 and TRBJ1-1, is NAGVMQNPRHLVRRRGQEARLRCSPMKGHSHVYWYRQLPEEGLKFMVYLQKENIIDESGMPKERFSAEFPKEGPSILRIQQVVRGDSAAYFCASSPLQGAEEAFFGQGTRLTVV.

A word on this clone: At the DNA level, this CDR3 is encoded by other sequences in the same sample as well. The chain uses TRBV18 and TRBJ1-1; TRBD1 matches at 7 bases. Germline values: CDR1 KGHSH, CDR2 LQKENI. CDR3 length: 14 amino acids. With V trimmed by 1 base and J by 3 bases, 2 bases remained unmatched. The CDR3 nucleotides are TGTGCCAGCTCACCACAGGGGGCCGACACTGAAGCTTTCTTT. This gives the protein CASSPQGADTEAFF.

The DNA for the CDR3 is TGTGCCAGCAGTGACAGGGGGTACTATGGCTACACCTTC. Residues: CASSDRGYYGYTF. V is TRBV28 and J is TRBJ1-2; 9 bases line up with TRBD1. The CDR3 runs 13 residues. In germline, CDR1 is MDHEN, CDR2 SYDVKM. V shed 5 bases, J shed 3 bases, and the junction held 1 base outside the gene matches.

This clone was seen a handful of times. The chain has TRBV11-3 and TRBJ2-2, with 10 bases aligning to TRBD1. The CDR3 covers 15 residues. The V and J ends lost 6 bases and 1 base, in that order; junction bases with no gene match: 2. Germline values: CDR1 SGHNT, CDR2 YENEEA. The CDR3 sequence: CASRGQGRNTGELFF. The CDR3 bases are TGTGCCAGCAGGGGACAGGGGCGGAACACCGGGGAGCTGTTTTTT.

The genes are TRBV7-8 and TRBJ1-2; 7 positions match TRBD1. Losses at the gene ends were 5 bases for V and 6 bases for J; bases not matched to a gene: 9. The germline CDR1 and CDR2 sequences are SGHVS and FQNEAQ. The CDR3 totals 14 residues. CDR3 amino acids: CASSLLTGNDGYTF. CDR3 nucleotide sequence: TGTGCCAGCAGCCTTCTGACAGGGAACGATGGCTACACCTTC.

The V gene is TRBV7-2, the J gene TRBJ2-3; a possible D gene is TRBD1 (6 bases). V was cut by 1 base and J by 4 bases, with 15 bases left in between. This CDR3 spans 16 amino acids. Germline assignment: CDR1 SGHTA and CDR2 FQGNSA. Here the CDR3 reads CASSLGLPGGADTQYF. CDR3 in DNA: TGTGCCAGCAGCTTAGGTTTGCCTGGGGGCGCAGATACGCAGTATTTT. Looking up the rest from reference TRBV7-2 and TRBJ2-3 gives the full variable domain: GAGVSQSPSNKVTEKGKDVELRCDPISGHTALYWYRQSLGQGLEFLIYFQGNSAPDKSGLPSDRFSAERTGGSVSTLTIQRTQQEDSAVYLCASSLGLPGGADTQYFGPGTRLTVL.

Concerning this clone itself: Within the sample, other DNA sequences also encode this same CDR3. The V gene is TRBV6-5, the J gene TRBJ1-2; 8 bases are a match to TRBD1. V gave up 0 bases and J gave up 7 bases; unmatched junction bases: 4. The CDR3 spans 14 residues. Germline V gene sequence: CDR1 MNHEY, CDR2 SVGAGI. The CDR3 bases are TGTGCCAGCAGTTACTCGGACAGGGCCCGTGGCTACACCTTC. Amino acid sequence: CASSYSDRARGYTF.

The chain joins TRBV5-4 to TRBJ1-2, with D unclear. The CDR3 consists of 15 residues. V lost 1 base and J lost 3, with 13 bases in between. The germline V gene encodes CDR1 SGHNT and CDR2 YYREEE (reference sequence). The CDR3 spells CASSLTVGRDYGYTF. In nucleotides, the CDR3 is TGTGCCAGCAGCTTGACAGTAGGGCGAGACTATGGCTACACCTTC. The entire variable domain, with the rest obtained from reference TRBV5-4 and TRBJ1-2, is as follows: ETGVTQSPTHLIKTRGQQVTLRCSSQSGHNTVSWYQQALGQGPQFIFQYYREEENGRGNFPPRFSGLQFPNYSSELNVNALELDDSALYLCASSLTVGRDYGYTFGSGTRLTVV.

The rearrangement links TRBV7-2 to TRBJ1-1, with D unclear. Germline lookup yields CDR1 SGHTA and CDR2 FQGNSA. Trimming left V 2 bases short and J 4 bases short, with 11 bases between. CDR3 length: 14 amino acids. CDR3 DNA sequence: TGTGCCAGCAGCTTACGAGGGTGGGGCACTGAAGCTTTCTTT. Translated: CASSLRGWGTEAFF.

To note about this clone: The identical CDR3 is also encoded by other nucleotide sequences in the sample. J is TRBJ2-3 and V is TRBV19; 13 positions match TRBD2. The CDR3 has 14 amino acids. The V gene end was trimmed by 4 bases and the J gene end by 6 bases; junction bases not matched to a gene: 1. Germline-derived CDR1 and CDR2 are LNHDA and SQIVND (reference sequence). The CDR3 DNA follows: TGTGCCAGTAGTAGGACTAGCGGGGGCGATACGCAGTATTTT. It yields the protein CASSRTSGGDTQYF.

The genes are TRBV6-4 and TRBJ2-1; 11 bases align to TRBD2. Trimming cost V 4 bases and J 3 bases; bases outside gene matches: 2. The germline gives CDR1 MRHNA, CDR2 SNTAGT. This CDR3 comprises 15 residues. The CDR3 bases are TGTGCCAGCAGTGGCGGGACTAGCGGCTACAATGAGCAGTTCTTC. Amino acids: CASSGGTSGYNEQFF.

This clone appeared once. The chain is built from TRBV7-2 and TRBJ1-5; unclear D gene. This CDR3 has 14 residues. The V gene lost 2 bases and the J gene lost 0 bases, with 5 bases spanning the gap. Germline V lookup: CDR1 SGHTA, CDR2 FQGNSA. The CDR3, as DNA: TGTGCCAGCAGCTTACAGAATAGCAATCAGCCCCAGCATTTT. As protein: CASSLQNSNQPQHF.

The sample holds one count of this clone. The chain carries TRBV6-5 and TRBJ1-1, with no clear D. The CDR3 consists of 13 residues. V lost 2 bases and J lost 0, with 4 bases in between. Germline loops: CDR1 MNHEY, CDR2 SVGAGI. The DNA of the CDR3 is TGTGCCAGCAGTTACGACCTGAACACTGAAGCTTTCTTT. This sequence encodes CASSYDLNTEAFF.

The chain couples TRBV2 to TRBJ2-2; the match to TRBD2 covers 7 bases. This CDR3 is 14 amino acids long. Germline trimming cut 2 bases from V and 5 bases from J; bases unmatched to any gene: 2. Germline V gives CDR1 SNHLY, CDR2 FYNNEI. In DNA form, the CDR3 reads TGTGCCAGCAGTGAACTAGCGGTGACCGGGGAGCTGTTTTTT. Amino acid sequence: CASSELAVTGELFF.

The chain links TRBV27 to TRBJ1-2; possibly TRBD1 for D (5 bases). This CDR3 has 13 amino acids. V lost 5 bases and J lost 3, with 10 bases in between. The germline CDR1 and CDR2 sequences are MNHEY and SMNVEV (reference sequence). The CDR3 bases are TGTGCCAGCAGTACCGGGGGGGACTATGGCTACACCTTC. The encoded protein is CASSTGGDYGYTF.